This T cell receptor beta chain was identified during a study of T cells in Graves' hyperthyroidism and ophthalmopathy. RNA transcripts yielded amplified TCR beta CDR3 regions. The primer set for the first-round RT-PCR of the TCR CDR3 was HTBI. MiXCR, run by TCRdb on the multiplex PCR reads, gives a single entry per CDR3 protein. Of hundreds of thousands of distinct CDR3 sequences in the sample, approximately 40% were seen once. V was clipped by 4 bases and J by 0 bases; unmatched bases: 2. CDR1 is SNHLY, CDR2 FYNNEI, per germline. This CDR3 has 16 residues. The TCR was taken from a man aged 18 to 30 with Graves' hyperthyroidism. The chain employs TRBV2 and TRBJ1-6, with 8 bases that match TRBD1. The specimen sequenced was blood. The CDR3 spells CASSGQGSSYNSPLHF. In DNA, the CDR3 is TGTGCCAGCAGTGGACAGGGGAGCTCCTATAATTCACCCCTCCACTTT. The full variable domain, rest sourced from reference TRBV2 and TRBJ1-6, is EPEVTQTPSHQVTQMGQEVILRCVPISNHLYFYWYRQILGQKVEFLVSFYNNEISEKSEIFDDQFSVERPDGSNFTLKIRSTKLEDSAMYFCASSGQGSSYNSPLHFGNGTRLTVT.